These 18 T cell receptor beta chains came from one sample sequenced in a study of T cells expressing NK-cell markers. TCRdb re-called the 5' RACE reads and catalogs CDR3 proteins one per entry, DNA excluded. This listing includes 250,000 or so distinct CDR3 sequences. Sequencing was carried out using blood T cells: a sorted CD56 or NKG2C T cell subset, CD4+ or CD8+ T cells, or bulk PBMC T cells (not recorded which). The receptors were gathered from a woman between 18 and 69 years old in good health.

The rearrangement joins TRBV27 to TRBJ1-1; TCRdb indicates TRBD1, and absent DNA this call remains unverified. Germline V gene lookup returns CDR1 MNHEY and CDR2 SMNVEV (reference sequence). CDR3 length: 15 residues. The CDR3 loop reads CASRRGLRANTEAFF.

The chain recombines TRBV12-3 or TRBV12-4 with TRBJ2-2. The CDR3 is 14 residues long. The CDR3 is CASQRQLNTGELFF.

The chain employs TRBV25-1 and TRBJ2-5; there is no DNA to check the TCRdb D call of TRBD1. Looked up from germline, CDR1 is MGHDK and CDR2 is SYGVNS. This CDR3 contains 15 residues. The CDR3: CASSTPGGGEETQYF.

This chain joins TRBV20-1 and TRBJ2-1; with no DNA, the TCRdb D assignment of TRBD1 cannot be verified. This CDR3 has 12 residues. The germline V gene has CDR1 DFQATT and CDR2 SNEGSKA (reference sequence). This chain's CDR3 is CSARDDGREQFF.

This chain's CDR3 is CASSQHTQPGTQYF. The chain employs TRBV5-1 and TRBJ2-5. The CDR3 length is 14 residues. Germline CDR1 is SGHRS and CDR2 is YFSETQ.

The gene calls are TRBV29-1 and TRBJ1-2; TCRdb designates TRBD1, a call that cannot be tested without DNA. From germline, CDR1 is SQVTM and CDR2 ANQGSEA. CDR3 length: 13 residues. The CDR3 reads CSVEGQGAWGYTF.

This sequence joins TRBV20-1 and TRBJ1-3. Germline-derived CDR1 and CDR2 are DFQATT and SNEGSKA (reference sequence). The CDR3 loop spans 12 amino acids. The CDR3 loop is CSARQTGNTIYF.

The chain carries TRBV7-2 and TRBJ2-5; TCRdb reports TRBD1, a call that lacks DNA to check it against. Germline assignment: CDR1 SGHTA and CDR2 FQGNSA. The CDR3 is 16 residues long. CDR3 residues: CASSLDGAGIVRTQYF.

The chain joins TRBV11-2 to TRBJ2-1; TCRdb selects TRBD2, and the lack of DNA leaves this call unchecked. This CDR3 has 19 residues. Germline assignment: CDR1 SGHAT and CDR2 FQNNGV. This CDR3 reads CASRGVGLAGFRDLNEQFF.

The chain recombines TRBV20-1 with TRBJ1-5; the D call from TCRdb, TRBD1, cannot be confirmed without DNA. Germline V lookup: CDR1 DFQATT, CDR2 SNEGSKA (reference sequence). The CDR3 extends over 15 amino acids. The CDR3 loop is CSASPDSYSNQPQHF.

This chain connects TRBV18 to TRBJ2-3; TCRdb outputs TRBD1, but without DNA this stays unchecked. CDR1 and CDR2 (germline): KGHSH, LQKENI. The length of the CDR3 is 15 residues. The CDR3 sequence is CASSTDMPSTDTQYF.

This chain uses TRBV7-2 with TRBJ2-2; absent DNA, TCRdb's TRBD2 call cannot be checked. This CDR3 has 16 amino acids. The germline V gene has CDR1 SGHTA and CDR2 FQGNSA. CDR3 in amino acids: CASSLVAGGAAGELFF.

The chain uses TRBV4-3 and TRBJ1-3; the D gene TCRdb calls, TRBD1, cannot be checked with no DNA. The CDR3 length is 16 residues. CDR1 and CDR2 from the germline V gene are LGHNA and YSLEER. The CDR3 region is CASSTGAGGSGNTIYF.

The chain joins TRBV27 to TRBJ2-7. The germline CDR1 and CDR2 sequences are MNHEY and SMNVEV (reference sequence). This CDR3 contains 13 residues. The CDR3 sequence: CASKRVGYYEQYF.

This chain joins TRBV2 and TRBJ1-2; TCRdb returns TRBD1, unconfirmable since there is no DNA. Looked up from germline, CDR1 is SNHLY and CDR2 is FYNNEI. This CDR3 is built from 13 residues. The CDR3 sequence is CASSEEDRNGYTF.

The rearrangement uses TRBV7-2 and TRBJ2-2; TCRdb indicates TRBD1, and absent DNA this call remains unverified. Germline assignment: CDR1 SGHTA and CDR2 FQGNSA. This CDR3 is 16 amino acids long. The CDR3 protein is CASSSLARVRTGELFF.

The rearrangement uses TRBV6-2 or TRBV6-3 and TRBJ1-6; TCRdb calls TRBD1, which cannot be checked without DNA. The CDR3 extends over 14 amino acids. The germline gives CDR1 MNHEY, CDR2 SVGEGT. The CDR3 reads CASSPRQSFSPLHF.

V usage is TRBV28 and J usage is TRBJ1-1; the TRBD1 assignment by TCRdb is unverifiable without DNA. The CDR3 is 13 amino acids. Germline V gene sequence: CDR1 MDHEN, CDR2 SYDVKM. The CDR3 spells CASSLEHRAEAFF.